The 26 T cell receptor beta chains below come from one sample, sequenced in a study of T cells expressing NK-cell markers. TCRdb re-called the 5' RACE reads and catalogs CDR3 proteins one per entry, DNA excluded. In total, the table holds more than 120,000 distinct CDR3 sequences. The sample taken for sequencing was blood T cells: a sorted CD56 or NKG2C T cell subset, CD4+ or CD8+ T cells, or bulk PBMC T cells (not recorded which). The source of these receptors is a man aged 18 to 30 in good health.

The rearrangement uses TRBV12-3 or TRBV12-4 and TRBJ1-2; TCRdb selects TRBD1, and the lack of DNA leaves this call unchecked. The CDR3 is 11 residues long. CDR3 sequence reads: CATFRGLGYTF.

The rearrangement uses TRBV29-1 and TRBJ2-3. The CDR3 consists of 15 residues. Germline V gene sequence: CDR1 SQVTM, CDR2 ANQGSEA. This CDR3 is CSVDSARASTDTQYF.

The rearrangement joins TRBV18 to TRBJ2-7; TCRdb outputs TRBD1, but without DNA this stays unchecked. Germline loops: CDR1 KGHSH, CDR2 LQKENI. This CDR3 region has 13 residues. The CDR3 spells CASSDRVNYEQYF.

The CDR3 region is CASVGGGQGSADTQYF. The chain couples TRBV30 to TRBJ2-3; the D call from TCRdb, TRBD1, cannot be confirmed without DNA. Germline CDR1 and CDR2: GTSNPN and SVGIG (reference sequence). The CDR3 is 16 amino acids.

J is TRBJ2-1 and V is TRBV12-3 or TRBV12-4; the TRBD2 assignment by TCRdb is unverifiable without DNA. The CDR3 is made up of 14 amino acids. The CDR3 here is CASSLLAGGDEQFF.

This sequence joins TRBV11-3 and TRBJ2-3; TCRdb picks TRBD2, but there is no DNA to check that call. Germline CDR1 is SGHNT and CDR2 is YENEEA. The CDR3 covers 17 residues. This CDR3 reads CASSLVSAGGRTDTQYF. The whole variable domain, remainder taken from reference TRBV11-3 and TRBJ2-3, is EAGVVQSPRYKIIEKKQPVAFWCNPISGHNTLYWYLQNLGQGPELLIRYENEEAVDDSQLPKDRFSAERLKGVDSTLKIQPAELGDSAVYLCASSLVSAGGRTDTQYFGPGTRLTVL.

The chain is built from TRBV6-5 and TRBJ2-7; TCRdb's D call of TRBD2 is untestable without DNA. This CDR3 is 17 amino acids long. CDR1 and CDR2 from the germline V gene are MNHEY and SVGAGI. CDR3 sequence reads: CASSFPTRGGPDYEQYF.

This chain uses TRBV4-1 with TRBJ1-4; checking the TCRdb D call of TRBD1 is not possible without DNA. This CDR3 is built from 15 residues. Germline-derived CDR1 and CDR2 are MGHRA and YSYEKL. This chain's CDR3 is CASSQDLGDVGKLFF.

The chain employs TRBV19 and TRBJ2-1; TCRdb indicates TRBD1, and absent DNA this call remains unverified. CDR1 LNHDA and CDR2 SQIVND come from the germline V gene (reference sequence). The CDR3 covers 14 residues. CDR3 protein: CASSLTGWNNEQFF.

The gene calls are TRBV7-2 and TRBJ2-1; TCRdb calls TRBD1, which cannot be checked without DNA. Germline CDR1 SGHTA, CDR2 FQGNSA. The CDR3 runs to 17 residues. The CDR3 loop reads CASSPCWGCRVKNEQFF.

The chain couples TRBV30 to TRBJ2-3; checking the TCRdb D call of TRBD1 is not possible without DNA. Germline V gene sequence: CDR1 GTSNPN, CDR2 SVGIG (reference sequence). This CDR3 has 14 amino acids. The CDR3 loop reads CAWIYKGVTDTQYF.

This chain links TRBV5-1 with TRBJ2-1. The CDR3 runs 12 residues. Germline CDR1 SGHRS, CDR2 YFSETQ. The CDR3 sequence is CASSLRSYEQFF.

The chain carries TRBV6-5 and TRBJ1-1; the D gene TCRdb calls, TRBD1, cannot be checked with no DNA. This CDR3 region has 15 residues. The germline V gene encodes CDR1 MNHEY and CDR2 SVGAGI. The CDR3 sequence: CASSYSIGGNTEAFF.

The V and J genes are TRBV20-1 and TRBJ2-1; the D call of TRBD2 rests on TCRdb alone, since no DNA is present to check it. Per the germline V gene, CDR1 is DFQATT and CDR2 is SNEGSKA (reference sequence). This CDR3 is 11 amino acids long. The CDR3 protein is CSAPSVAEQFF.

This chain joins TRBV3-1 and TRBJ2-1; there is no DNA to check the TCRdb D call of TRBD2. Germline loops: CDR1 LGHDT, CDR2 YNNKEL (reference sequence). CDR3 size: 12 residues. CDR3: CAARASDHEQFF.

The chain is built from TRBV24-1 and TRBJ2-1; without DNA, the TCRdb call of TRBD1 cannot be checked. The CDR3 sequence is 13 residues long. Germline-derived CDR1 and CDR2 are KGHDR and SFDVKD. The chain's CDR3 is CATSAPQGYEQFF.

This chain connects TRBV28 to TRBJ1-1. The CDR3 is 15 residues long. The germline V gene encodes CDR1 MDHEN and CDR2 SYDVKM. CDR3 loop: CASSFLWEVNTEAFF.

V and J are TRBV7-9 and TRBJ2-1; TCRdb lists TRBD1, though no DNA is available to test this call. The CDR3 length is 15 residues. CDR1 and CDR2 from the germline V gene are SEHNR and FQNEAQ (reference sequence). CDR3 residues: CASSSVRDRVFEQFF.

The chain employs TRBV29-1 and TRBJ2-4; with no DNA, the TCRdb D assignment of TRBD2 cannot be verified. Germline CDR1 reads SQVTM; CDR2 reads ANQGSEA. This CDR3 is 14 amino acids long. CDR3 loop: CSVASGVAKNIQYF.

The rearrangement uses TRBV7-9 and TRBJ2-7; absent DNA, TCRdb's TRBD2 call cannot be checked. CDR1 and CDR2 from the germline V gene are SEHNR and FQNEAQ (reference sequence). This CDR3 comprises 12 residues. Here the CDR3 reads CASSFPPVEQYF.

The chain joins TRBV15 to TRBJ1-1. The CDR3 totals 14 residues. Germline CDR1 and CDR2: LNHNV and YYDKDF (reference sequence). The CDR3 loop is CATSREGMNTEAFF.

This chain uses TRBV20-1 with TRBJ2-4; there is no DNA to check the TCRdb D call of TRBD2. This CDR3 is 14 amino acids long. CDR1 DFQATT and CDR2 SNEGSKA come from the germline V gene (reference sequence). CDR3 protein: CSASPARAKNIQYF.

The V and J genes are TRBV7-9 and TRBJ2-7; TCRdb indicates TRBD1, and absent DNA this call remains unverified. The CDR3 contains 14 residues. Germline V lookup: CDR1 SEHNR, CDR2 FQNEAQ (reference sequence). This CDR3 is CASSHPEGADEQYF.

This clonotype is called medium-sized (0.01 to 0.1%) based on its frequency. The chain recombines TRBV7-9 with TRBJ2-7. The CDR3 has 14 residues. Germline CDR1 and CDR2: SEHNR and FQNEAQ (reference sequence). CDR3 amino acids: CASSFGSVNYEQYF.

The rearrangement links TRBV6-5 to TRBJ2-3; the TCRdb D gene call, TRBD1, has no DNA to confirm it. The CDR3 has 11 residues. Germline V gives CDR1 MNHEY, CDR2 SVGAGI. The CDR3 spells CASRRGDTQYF.

The chain couples TRBV15 to TRBJ2-2. CDR1 and CDR2 (germline): LNHNV, YYDKDF (reference sequence). This CDR3 is built from 12 residues. The CDR3 region is CATSRDLGELFF.